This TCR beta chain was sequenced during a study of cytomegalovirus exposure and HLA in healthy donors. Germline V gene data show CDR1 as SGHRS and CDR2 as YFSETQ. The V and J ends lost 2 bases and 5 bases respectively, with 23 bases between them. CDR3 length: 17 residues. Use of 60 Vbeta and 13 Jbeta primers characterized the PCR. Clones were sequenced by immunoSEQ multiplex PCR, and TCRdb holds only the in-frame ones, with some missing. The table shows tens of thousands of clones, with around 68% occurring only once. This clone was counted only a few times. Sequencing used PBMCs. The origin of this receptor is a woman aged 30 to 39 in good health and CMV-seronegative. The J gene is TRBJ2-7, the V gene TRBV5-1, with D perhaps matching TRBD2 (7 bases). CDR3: CASSLAQLQGGRNEQYF. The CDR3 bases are TGCGCCAGCAGCTTAGCACAGTTACAGGGAGGGCGAAACGAGCAGTACTTC.